This T cell receptor beta chain was documented in a study of control samples from healthy donors and cancer patients. Assay used: immunoSEQ multiplex PCR; TCRdb lists only in-frame clones, some missing. The sample lists tens of thousands of clones; roughly 78% were seen once. The germline gives CDR1 MDHEN, CDR2 SYDVKM. Trimming took off 2 bases at V and 6 bases at J, with 11 bases between the two ends. This CDR3 region has 15 residues. The material sequenced was PBMCs. This sequence originates from a man between 60 and 75 years old with head and neck cancer. The V call is TRBV28, the J call TRBJ1-6; D is perhaps TRBD1 (5 bases). The CDR3 DNA reads TGTGCCAGCAGTTTAGGAAGGGGTAGTAATTCACCCCTCCACTTT. It encodes CASSLGRGSNSPLHF.